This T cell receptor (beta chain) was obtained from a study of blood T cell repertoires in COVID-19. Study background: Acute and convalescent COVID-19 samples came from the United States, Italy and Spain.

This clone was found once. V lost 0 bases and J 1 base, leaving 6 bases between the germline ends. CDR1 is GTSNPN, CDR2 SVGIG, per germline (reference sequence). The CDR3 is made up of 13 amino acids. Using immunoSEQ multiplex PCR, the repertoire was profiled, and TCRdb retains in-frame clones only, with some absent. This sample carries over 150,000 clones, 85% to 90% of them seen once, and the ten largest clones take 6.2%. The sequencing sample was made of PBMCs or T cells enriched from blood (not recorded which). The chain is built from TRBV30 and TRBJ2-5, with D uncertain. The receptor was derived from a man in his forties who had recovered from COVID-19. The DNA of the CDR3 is TGTGCCTGGAGTGTCTCTGTCCAAGAGACCCAGTACTTC. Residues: CAWSVSVQETQYF.